Below are 28 T cell receptor beta chains sequenced from a single sample in a study of molecular identifiers for immune sequencing clone quantification. Using its own MiXCR run on the PCR reads, TCRdb lists one record per CDR3 protein. The sample has around 470,000 distinct CDR3 sequences, about a quarter seen once. Material: naive CD8+ T cells from blood, with Jurkat cell RNA spiked in. This sample's subset: FACS-sorted CD8+CD4-CCR7+CD45RA+ naive T cells. All receptors come from a human donor in good health. Some libraries in this study had Jurkat cell RNA spiked in.

At least ten counts were recorded for this clonotype. The chain uses TRBV5-1 and TRBJ2-7; tentatively, D is TRBD1 (6 bases). The germline V gene encodes CDR1 SGHRS and CDR2 YFSETQ. Deletions cut 2 bases from V and 5 bases from J, with 20 bases between. The CDR3 totals 16 residues. The CDR3 DNA follows: TGCGCCAGCAGCTTCGGACAGCCTCAGAACGAACACGAGCAGTACTTC. Translating it yields CASSFGQPQNEHEQYF.

This clonotype was observed many times. Written as DNA, the CDR3 is TGTGCCAGCAGCTCACAGGGGGGACTCGAGCAGTACTTC. Translation gives CASSSQGGLEQYF. The genes are TRBV5-4 and TRBJ2-7; TRBD1 aligns across 8 bases. V trimming: 3 bases; J trimming: 6 bases; junction bases outside the gene matches: 5. This CDR3 contains 13 residues. Germline values: CDR1 SGHNT, CDR2 YYREEE (reference sequence).

This clonotype was seen more than once but under ten times. The chain uses TRBV3-1 and TRBJ2-2; 10 bases match TRBD2. The CDR3 runs to 18 residues. Unmatched junction bases numbered 4, after V lost 0 bases and J lost 0 bases. The germline V gene encodes CDR1 LGHDT and CDR2 YNNKEL (reference sequence). This CDR3 reads CASSQDLAGATNTGELFF. The CDR3 bases are TGTGCCAGCAGCCAAGATCTAGCGGGAGCCACGAACACCGGGGAGCTGTTTTTT.

This clonotype was counted a few times. CDR3 sequence: CASRDAFDEQFF. CDR3 bases: TGTGCCAGCCGGGACGCGTTCGATGAGCAGTTCTTC. The rearrangement uses TRBV19 and TRBJ2-1; D assignment may be TRBD1 or TRBD2 (5 bases each). V dropped 9 bases and J dropped 8 bases, with 14 bases sitting between them. The CDR3 is 12 residues long. CDR1 is LNHDA and CDR2 is SQIVND in the germline V gene (reference sequence).

This chain joins TRBV9 and TRBJ2-3, with 12 bases fitting TRBD2. The CDR3 is 21 amino acids. J was trimmed by 4 bases and V by 0 bases; bases with no gene match: 18. The germline CDR1 and CDR2 sequences are SGDLS and YYNGEE. CDR3 in amino acids: CASSVVPGLAGGIPHADTQYF. The CDR3 DNA is TGTGCCAGCAGCGTAGTCCCCGGTCTAGCGGGGGGGATTCCTCACGCAGATACGCAGTATTTT.

The sample holds a few counts of this clonotype. This rearrangement joins TRBV28 to TRBJ2-7; D remains ambiguous. Per germline, CDR1 MDHEN and CDR2 SYDVKM. V was trimmed by 10 bases and J by 0 bases, leaving 25 bases between them. CDR3 length: 17 amino acids. The CDR3 region is CATQYRGAYQSSYEQYF. The CDR3 DNA follows: TGTGCCACCCAGTATAGAGGCGCTTACCAGAGCTCCTACGAGCAGTACTTC.

This rearrangement joins TRBV5-1 to TRBJ2-5, with TRBD2 as a possible D gene (6 bases). V dropped 4 bases and J dropped 13 bases, with 23 bases sitting between them. Germline V gene sequence: CDR1 SGHRS, CDR2 YFSETQ. The CDR3 covers 14 residues. The DNA of the CDR3 is TGCGCCAGCAGCCCCGCGGAGGGTGGGGCGCCCCCGTACTTC. Translation gives CASSPAEGGAPPYF.

This clonotype came up many times. This chain connects TRBV28 to TRBJ2-3, with D unclear. The CDR3 has 13 amino acids. The germline V gene has CDR1 MDHEN and CDR2 SYDVKM. Trimming pared 8 bases from V and 4 bases from J, leaving 13 bases between. In DNA form, the CDR3 reads TGTGCCAGCGGTCGCGTCGGGTCAGATACGCAGTATTTT. Translated: CASGRVGSDTQYF.

With respect to this clonotype: This may arise from a read error, as a much more abundant clone is one base away. The J gene is TRBJ2-1, the V gene TRBV7-9, with no clear D. Gene TRBJ2-7 matches the end of the DNA better, so the J call may be wrong. This CDR3 is built from 13 residues. Germline lookup yields CDR1 SEHNR and CDR2 FQNEAQ (reference sequence). CDR3 nucleotide sequence: TGTGCCTGCAGCTTAGACCCGGAGTACGAGCAGTACTTC. The encoded protein is CACSLDPEYEQYF.

V and J are TRBV5-1 and TRBJ1-1; D unclear. The CDR3 runs to 12 residues. V dropped 6 bases and J dropped 1 base, with 7 bases sitting between them. Germline V lookup: CDR1 SGHRS, CDR2 YFSETQ. CDR3 sequence (DNA): TGCGCCAGCAACGGGAAGAACACTGAAGCTTTCTTT. The encoded protein is CASNGKNTEAFF.

This clonotype occurred a few times. The genes are TRBV14 and TRBJ2-7, with D possibly being TRBD2 (6 bases). Germline assignment: CDR1 SGHDN and CDR2 FVKESK. Trimming removed 0 bases from V and 4 bases from J, with 16 bases in between. This CDR3 has 16 amino acids. CDR3 residues: CASSQDVFGTPYEQYF. For the CDR3, the DNA is TGTGCCAGCAGCCAAGATGTTTTCGGGACTCCTTACGAGCAGTACTTC.

This clonotype has only one observation. Since a much larger clone is just one base distant, this may be a read error. CDR3 sequence (DNA): TGTGCCAGCAGCTTAGGCAGGCAGCTCACTGAAGCTTACTTT. Protein sequence: CASSLGRQLTEAYF. This chain links TRBV7-8 with TRBJ1-1; unclear D gene. This CDR3 region has 14 residues. Germline-derived CDR1 and CDR2 are SGHVS and FQNEAQ. The variable domain in full, completed from reference TRBV7-8 and TRBJ1-1, reads GAGVSQSPRYKVAKRGQDVALRCDPISGHVSLFWYQQALGQGPEFLTYFQNEAQLDKSGLPSDRFFAERPEGSVSTLKIQRTQQEDSAVYLCASSLGRQLTEAYFGQGTRLTVV.

The table lists this clonotype with a few counts. The chain uses TRBV5-1 and TRBJ1-1; D is undetermined. CDR3 length equals 13 residues. The V end was cut by 0 bases, the J end by 7 bases, with 10 bases between. In germline, CDR1 is SGHRS, CDR2 YFSETQ. The CDR3 sequence is CASSLDGLGEAFF. CDR3 coding DNA: TGCGCCAGCAGCTTGGATGGTCTGGGTGAAGCTTTCTTT.

In this sample, this clonotype turned up a few times. The chain links TRBV15 to TRBJ2-3; 7 positions match TRBD2. CDR3 length equals 15 residues. Germline V gene data show CDR1 as LNHNV and CDR2 as YYDKDF (reference sequence). After removal of 5 bases from V and 0 bases from J, the junction contained 5 bases not matched to a gene. CDR3 nucleotide sequence: TGTGCCACCAGCGAGACTAGCCCTAGCACAGATACGCAGTATTTT. Its protein is CATSETSPSTDTQYF.

This clonotype was found a few times. The chain recombines TRBV19 with TRBJ1-4; D is possibly TRBD1 (5 bases). Germline lookup yields CDR1 LNHDA and CDR2 SQIVND (reference sequence). The CDR3 length is 14 residues. Deletions cut 5 bases from V and 1 base from J, with 8 bases between. The CDR3 DNA is TGTGCCAGTAGTGGGACGGAAACTAATGAAAAACTGTTTTTT. This gives the protein CASSGTETNEKLFF.

This rearrangement joins TRBV28 to TRBJ2-7; TRBD1 matches at 10 bases. CDR3 length equals 16 residues. V shed 5 bases, J shed 2 bases, and the junction held 9 bases outside the gene matches. Germline CDR1 MDHEN, CDR2 SYDVKM. The CDR3 is CASSRGQGEKAYEQYF. The CDR3 coding sequence is TGTGCCAGCAGTCGAGGACAGGGGGAGAAGGCCTACGAGCAGTACTTC. Together with reference TRBV28 and TRBJ2-7, the CDR3 gives the full variable domain: DVKVTQSSRYLVKRTGEKVFLECVQDMDHENMFWYRQDPGLGLRLIYFSYDVKMKEKGDIPEGYSVSREKKERFSLILESASTNQTSMYLCASSRGQGEKAYEQYFGPGTRLTVT.

This clonotype came up many times. The rearrangement uses TRBV29-1 and TRBJ2-7, with 8 bases that match TRBD2. The CDR3 length is 13 residues. Losses at the gene ends were 7 bases for V and 6 bases for J; bases not matched to a gene: 11. Looked up from germline, CDR1 is SQVTM and CDR2 is ANQGSEA. In DNA form, the CDR3 reads TGCAGCGCTCTGGGGCGGGGGGTCGGCGAGCAGTACTTC. As protein: CSALGRGVGEQYF.

This clonotype was found a few times. The chain combines TRBV25-1 with TRBJ2-6; the D call may be TRBD1 or TRBD2 (5 bases each). This CDR3 contains 16 residues. Between the trimmed V and J ends, which lost 4 bases and 0 bases, there was a span of 10 bases. Germline loops: CDR1 MGHDK, CDR2 SYGVNS. This CDR3 reads CASSGAGASGANVLTF. CDR3 nucleotide sequence: TGTGCCAGCAGTGGGGCCGGGGCCTCTGGGGCCAACGTCCTGACTTTC.

The gene calls are TRBV20-1 and TRBJ2-7, with D unclear. The CDR3 has 12 amino acids. V lost 5 bases and J lost 9, with 17 bases in between. CDR1 is DFQATT, CDR2 SNEGSKA, per germline (reference sequence). The DNA for the CDR3 is TGCAGTGCTCGGCCCTATCAGTCCGCGCAGTACTTC. The encoded protein is CSARPYQSAQYF.

This clonotype was detected a few times. This chain connects TRBV20-1 to TRBJ2-7; 7 bases map to TRBD1. The length of the CDR3 is 13 residues. Germline V lookup: CDR1 DFQATT, CDR2 SNEGSKA (reference sequence). The J segment lost 5 bases and the V segment lost 3 bases, leaving 7 bases of the junction unmatched. The CDR3 region has the DNA TGCAGTGCTAGTTCCGGACAGGCCGACGAGCAGTACTTC. Its protein product is CSASSGQADEQYF.

The rearrangement uses TRBV5-6 and TRBJ2-7, with a weak D call TRBD1 (6 bases). Germline V gene data show CDR1 as SGHDT and CDR2 as YYEEEE. The CDR3 sequence is 15 residues long. V lost 3 bases, J lost 0 bases, and 13 bases lay in between. Written as DNA, the CDR3 is TGTGCCAGCAGCTGGGGGCCCTGCAGCTCCTACGAGCAGTACTTC. It is translated as CASSWGPCSSYEQYF.

The table lists this clonotype with a few counts. The chain employs TRBV5-6 and TRBJ2-7; TRBD2 aligns across 7 bases. Per germline, CDR1 SGHDT and CDR2 YYEEEE. The CDR3 loop spans 14 amino acids. Trimming cost V 4 bases and J 2 bases; bases outside gene matches: 6. As DNA, the CDR3 is TGTGCCAGCAGCCAAAGCCGGGGGGCCTACGAGCAGTACTTC. Protein: CASSQSRGAYEQYF.

For this clonotype: This may arise from a read error, as a much more abundant clone is one base away. The chain uses TRBV9 and TRBJ1-1; D gene uncertain. Germline V lookup: CDR1 SGDLS, CDR2 YYNGEE. This CDR3 contains 12 residues. The CDR3 DNA follows: TGTGCCAGCAGCGTAGGAGGCTCTGAAGCTCTCTTT. Amino acid sequence: CASSVGGSEALF.

The J gene is TRBJ1-5, the V gene TRBV6-1; D is unclear. With 3 bases removed from V and 7 bases from J, the gap between germline ends came to 16 bases. CDR3 length: 15 residues. Germline CDR1 is MNHNS and CDR2 is SASEGT. CDR3 in DNA: TGTGCCAGCAGTGACTTGGCTCTCTTCGGCCAGCCCCAGCATTTT. It translates to CASSDLALFGQPQHF.

This clonotype was seen a handful of times. The chain couples TRBV6-2 or TRBV6-3 to TRBJ1-6; the match to TRBD1 covers 9 bases. There are 15 residues in the CDR3. The J segment lost 9 bases and the V segment lost 7 bases, leaving 10 bases of the junction unmatched. CDR1 MNHEY and CDR2 SVGEGT come from the germline V gene. CDR3 nucleotide sequence: TGTGCCAGCACCCGAGGGGACAGGGAGTTTTCACCCCTCCACTTT. Amino acids: CASTRGDREFSPLHF.

On this clonotype: An end of the junction does not agree with germline; a read error may underlie this. The chain combines TRBV19 with TRBJ2-5; TRBD2 matches at 7 bases. Germline V gene lookup returns CDR1 LNHDA and CDR2 SQIVND (reference sequence). This CDR3 spans 15 amino acids. CDR3 in amino acids: CASTLGSRGGEPQYF. CDR3 nucleotides: TGTGCCAGTACTTTGGGGAGCCGCGGGGGAGAGCCCCAGTACTTC.

This clonotype was detected a few times. This chain joins TRBV6-5 and TRBJ2-1; D not certain. V shed 7 bases and J shed 0 bases, with 10 bases lying between them. The CDR3 is made up of 14 amino acids. Germline V gene data show CDR1 as MNHEY and CDR2 as SVGAGI. The chain's CDR3 is CASKIQSSYNEQFF. The CDR3 coding sequence is TGTGCCAGCAAAATCCAGAGCTCCTACAATGAGCAGTTCTTC.

On this clonotype: The junction departs from the called germline gene at one end, perhaps through a read error. The gene calls are TRBV11-2 and TRBJ2-1; D remains unclear. The CDR3 is 12 amino acids. Germline values: CDR1 SGHAT, CDR2 FQNNGV. Here the CDR3 DNA reads TGTGCCAGCCGCTTAGGGCGGAATGCGCAGTTCTTC. It codes for CASRLGRNAQFF.